This TCR beta chain was profiled in a study of cytomegalovirus exposure and HLA in healthy donors. The PCR contained 60 Vbeta and 13 Jbeta primers. Using immunoSEQ multiplex PCR, the repertoire was profiled, and TCRdb retains in-frame clones only, with some absent. The repertoire holds fewer than 85,000 clones, roughly 82% seen once, with under 20% in the top ten. The CDR3 is 14 residues long. V was trimmed by 7 bases and J by 0 bases, leaving 12 bases between them. CDR1 is LNHDA and CDR2 is SQIVND in the germline V gene (reference sequence). The origin of this receptor is a man in his 70s in good health and CMV-seropositive. Input material: PBMCs. The chain combines TRBV19 with TRBJ1-1; D is unclear. The CDR3 reads CASTKRSMNTEAFF. DNA for the CDR3: TGTGCCAGTACCAAGAGGTCTATGAACACTGAAGCTTTCTTT. Full variable domain (outside the CDR3, taken from reference TRBV19 and TRBJ1-1): DGGITQSPKYLFRKEGQNVTLSCEQNLNHDAMYWYRQDPGQGLRLIYYSQIVNDFQKGDIAEGYSVSREKKESFPLTVTSAQKNPTAFYLCASTKRSMNTEAFFGQGTRLTVV.